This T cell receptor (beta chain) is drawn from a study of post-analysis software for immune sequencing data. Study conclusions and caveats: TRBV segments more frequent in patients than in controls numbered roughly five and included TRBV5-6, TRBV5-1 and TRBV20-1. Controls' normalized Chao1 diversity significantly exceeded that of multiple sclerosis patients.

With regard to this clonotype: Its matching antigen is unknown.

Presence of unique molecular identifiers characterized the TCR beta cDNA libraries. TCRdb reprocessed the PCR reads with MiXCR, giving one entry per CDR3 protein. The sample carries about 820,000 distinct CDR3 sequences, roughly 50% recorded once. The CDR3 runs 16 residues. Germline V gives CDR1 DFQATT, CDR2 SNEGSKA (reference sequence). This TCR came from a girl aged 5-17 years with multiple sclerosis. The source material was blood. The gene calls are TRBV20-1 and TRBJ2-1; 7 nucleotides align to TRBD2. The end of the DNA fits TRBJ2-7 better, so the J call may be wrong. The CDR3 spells CSALAVAGPSYNEQYF. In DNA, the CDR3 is TGCAGTGCCCTCGCAGTAGCGGGTCCCTCCTACAATGAGCAGTACTTC.